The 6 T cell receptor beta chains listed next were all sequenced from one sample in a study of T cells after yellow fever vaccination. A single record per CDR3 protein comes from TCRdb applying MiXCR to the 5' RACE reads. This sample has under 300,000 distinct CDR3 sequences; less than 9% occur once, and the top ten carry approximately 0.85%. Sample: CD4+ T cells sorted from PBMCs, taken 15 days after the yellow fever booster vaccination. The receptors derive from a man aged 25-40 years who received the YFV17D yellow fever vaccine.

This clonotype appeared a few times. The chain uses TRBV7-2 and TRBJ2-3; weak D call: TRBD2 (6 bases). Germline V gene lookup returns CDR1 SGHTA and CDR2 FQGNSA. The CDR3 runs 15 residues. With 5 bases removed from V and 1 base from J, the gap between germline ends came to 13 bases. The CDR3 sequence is CASSAAASGTDTQYF. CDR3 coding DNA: TGTGCCAGCAGCGCAGCGGCTAGCGGCACAGATACGCAGTATTTT. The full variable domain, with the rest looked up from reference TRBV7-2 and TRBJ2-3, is GAGVSQSPSNKVTEKGKDVELRCDPISGHTALYWYRQSLGQGLEFLIYFQGNSAPDKSGLPSDRFSAERTGGSVSTLTIQRTQQEDSAVYLCASSAAASGTDTQYFGPGTRLTVL.

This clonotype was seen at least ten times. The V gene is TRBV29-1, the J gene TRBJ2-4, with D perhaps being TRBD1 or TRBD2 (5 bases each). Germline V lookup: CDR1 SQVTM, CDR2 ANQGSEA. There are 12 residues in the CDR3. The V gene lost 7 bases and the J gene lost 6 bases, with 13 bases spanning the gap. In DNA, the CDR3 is TGCAGCGCCCACGGGACGGGAAACATTCAGTACTTC. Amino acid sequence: CSAHGTGNIQYF.

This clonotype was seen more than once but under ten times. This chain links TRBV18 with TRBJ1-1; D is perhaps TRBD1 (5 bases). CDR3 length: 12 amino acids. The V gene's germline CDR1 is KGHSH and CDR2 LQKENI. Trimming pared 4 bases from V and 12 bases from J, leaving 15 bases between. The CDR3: CASSLQEDLPFF. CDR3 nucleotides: TGTGCCAGCTCACTACAGGAGGACCTACCTTTCTTT.

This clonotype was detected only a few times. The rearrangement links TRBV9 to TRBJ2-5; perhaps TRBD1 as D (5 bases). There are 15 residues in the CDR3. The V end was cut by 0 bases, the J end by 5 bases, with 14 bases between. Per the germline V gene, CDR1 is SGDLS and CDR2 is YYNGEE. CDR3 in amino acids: CASSVGAGITETQYF. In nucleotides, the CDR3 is TGTGCCAGCAGCGTAGGGGCAGGGATTACGGAGACCCAGTACTTC.

The CDR3 region is CASSFGTVNTEAFF. In DNA form, the CDR3 reads TGTGCCAGCAGTTTTGGGACAGTAAACACTGAAGCTTTCTTT. The genes are TRBV28 and TRBJ1-1; 7 bases fit TRBD1. CDR3 length equals 14 residues. Germline CDR1 and CDR2: MDHEN and SYDVKM. V trimming: 3 bases; J trimming: 2 bases; junction bases outside the gene matches: 3.

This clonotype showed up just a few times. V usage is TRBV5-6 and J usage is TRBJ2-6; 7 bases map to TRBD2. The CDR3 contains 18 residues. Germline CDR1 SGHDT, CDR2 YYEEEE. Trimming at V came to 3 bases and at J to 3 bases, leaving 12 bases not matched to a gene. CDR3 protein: CASSSRGAGASGANVLTF. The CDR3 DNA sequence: TGTGCCAGCAGCTCCCGCGGGGCGGGAGCGAGTGGGGCCAACGTCCTGACTTTC.